This T cell receptor (beta chain) is from a study of blood T cell repertoires in COVID-19. V lost 4 bases and J lost 5; bases outside the gene matches: 5. The CDR3 is 14 amino acids. Germline CDR1 MDHEN, CDR2 SYDVKM. Method: immunoSEQ multiplex PCR; TCRdb's copy keeps in-frame clones and lacks some. The sample has roughly 40,000 clones, roughly nine tenths seen once. The J gene is TRBJ1-2, the V gene TRBV28, with 9 bases matching TRBD1. Sequencing was carried out using peripheral blood. The sequence came from a man in his fifties with active COVID-19. CDR3 sequence: CASSSIDRGYGYTF. The CDR3 DNA is TGTGCCAGCAGTTCCATTGACAGGGGGTATGGCTACACCTTC.